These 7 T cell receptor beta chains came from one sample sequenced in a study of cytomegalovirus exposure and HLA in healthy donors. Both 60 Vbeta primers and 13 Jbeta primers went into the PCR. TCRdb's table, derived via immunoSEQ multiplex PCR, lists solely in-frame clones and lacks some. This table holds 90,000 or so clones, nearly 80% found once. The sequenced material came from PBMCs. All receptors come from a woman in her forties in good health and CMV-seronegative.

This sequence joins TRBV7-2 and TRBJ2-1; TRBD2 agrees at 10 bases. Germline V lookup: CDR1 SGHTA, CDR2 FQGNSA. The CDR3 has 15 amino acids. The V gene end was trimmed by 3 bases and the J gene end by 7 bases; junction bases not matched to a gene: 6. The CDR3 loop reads CASSFASGRTNEQFF. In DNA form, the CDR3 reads TGTGCCAGCAGCTTCGCTAGCGGGAGAACAAATGAGCAGTTCTTC.

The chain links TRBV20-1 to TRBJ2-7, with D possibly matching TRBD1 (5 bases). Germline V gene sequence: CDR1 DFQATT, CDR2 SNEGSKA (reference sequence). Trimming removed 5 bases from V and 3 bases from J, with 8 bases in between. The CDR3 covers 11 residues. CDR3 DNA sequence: TGCAGTGCTCCCCAGGGCTACGAGCAGTACTTC. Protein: CSAPQGYEQYF.

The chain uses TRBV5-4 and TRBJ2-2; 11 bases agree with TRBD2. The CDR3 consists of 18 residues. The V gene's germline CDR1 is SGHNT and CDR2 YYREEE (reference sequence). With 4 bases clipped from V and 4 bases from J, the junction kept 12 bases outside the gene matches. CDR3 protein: CASSPSRASGRFTGELFF. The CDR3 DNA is TGTGCCAGCAGCCCCTCCCGGGCTAGCGGGAGGTTCACCGGGGAGCTGTTTTTT. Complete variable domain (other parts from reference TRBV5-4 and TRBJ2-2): ETGVTQSPTHLIKTRGQQVTLRCSSQSGHNTVSWYQQALGQGPQFIFQYYREEENGRGNFPPRFSGLQFPNYSSELNVNALELDDSALYLCASSPSRASGRFTGELFFGEGSRLTVL.

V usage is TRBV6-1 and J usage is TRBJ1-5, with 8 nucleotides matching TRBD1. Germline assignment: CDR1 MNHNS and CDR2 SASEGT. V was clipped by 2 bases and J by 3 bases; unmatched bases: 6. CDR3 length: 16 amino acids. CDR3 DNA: TGTGCCAGCAGTGAAACCCGACAGGGGTACAATCAGCCCCAGCATTTT. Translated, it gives CASSETRQGYNQPQHF.

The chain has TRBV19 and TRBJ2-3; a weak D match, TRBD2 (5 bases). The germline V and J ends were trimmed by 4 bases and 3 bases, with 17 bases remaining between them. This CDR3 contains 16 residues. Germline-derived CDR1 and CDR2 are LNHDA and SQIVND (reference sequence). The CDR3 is CASSTSLRTGTDTQYF. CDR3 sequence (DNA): TGTGCCAGTAGTACCTCCCTGCGGACGGGGACAGATACGCAGTATTTT.

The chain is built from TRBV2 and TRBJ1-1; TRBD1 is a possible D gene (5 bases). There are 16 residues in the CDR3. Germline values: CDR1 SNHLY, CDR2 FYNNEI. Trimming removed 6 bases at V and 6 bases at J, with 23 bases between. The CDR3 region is CASSGGPLVGIAEAFF. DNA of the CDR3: TGTGCCAGCAGCGGGGGTCCCCTGGTGGGGATCGCTGAAGCTTTCTTT. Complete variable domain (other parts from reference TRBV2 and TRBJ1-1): EPEVTQTPSHQVTQMGQEVILRCVPISNHLYFYWYRQILGQKVEFLVSFYNNEISEKSEIFDDQFSVERPDGSNFTLKIRSTKLEDSAMYFCASSGGPLVGIAEAFFGQGTRLTVV.

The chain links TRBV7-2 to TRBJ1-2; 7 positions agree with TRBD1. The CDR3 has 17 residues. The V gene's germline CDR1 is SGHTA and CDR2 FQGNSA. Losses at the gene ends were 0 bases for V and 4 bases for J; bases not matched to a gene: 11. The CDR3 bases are TGTGCCAGCAGCTTAGCGTTCACGCCAGGGGGAAGCTATGGCTACACCTTC. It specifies CASSLAFTPGGSYGYTF.